The 3 T cell receptor beta chains below come from one sample, sequenced in a study of blood T cell repertoires in COVID-19. The repertoire was sequenced with immunoSEQ multiplex PCR; TCRdb's copy has only in-frame clones and lacks some. The sample consists of 200,000 to 250,000 clones, roughly nine tenths of them appearing once. Sequencing input: PBMCs or T cells enriched from blood (not recorded which). Receptors originate from a woman aged 18 to 35 in a cohort exposed to, infected with or recovered from COVID-19 (not recorded which).

This chain uses TRBV4-1 with TRBJ2-4; D possibly corresponds to TRBD2 (6 bases). The CDR3 loop spans 16 amino acids. Germline V lookup: CDR1 MGHRA, CDR2 YSYEKL. V lost 0 bases and J lost 9, with 18 bases in between. CDR3 sequence: CASSQEKGPGGGIQYF. CDR3 DNA: TGCGCCAGCAGCCAAGAAAAGGGACCCGGGGGAGGCATTCAGTACTTC.

This rearrangement joins TRBV19 to TRBJ2-5; D might be TRBD1 (6 bases). Germline V gives CDR1 LNHDA, CDR2 SQIVND (reference sequence). The CDR3 sequence is 16 residues long. Trimming cost V 2 bases and J 1 base, with 14 bases left between them. The CDR3 protein is CASSIIPGALQETQYF. In DNA form, the CDR3 reads TGTGCCAGTAGTATAATACCAGGGGCCCTCCAAGAGACCCAGTACTTC.

The rearrangement uses TRBV6-5 and TRBJ1-5, with TRBD1 matching 7 bases. The CDR3 has 14 residues. The junction had 9 bases not matched to a gene; V was cut back by 9 bases and J by 4 bases. The V gene's germline CDR1 is MNHEY and CDR2 SVGAGI. This CDR3 is CASRGPGGNQPQHF. In DNA, the CDR3 is TGTGCCAGTAGGGGGCCAGGTGGAAATCAGCCCCAGCATTTT.